The T cell receptor (beta chain) under discussion was sequenced for a study of spatial heterogeneity in lung cancer. TCRdb reanalysed the 5' RACE reads using MiXCR and keeps one entry per CDR3 protein. The repertoire includes about 2,200 distinct CDR3 sequences, around a sixth of them detected once, and around three fifths sits in the top ten. The V end lost 8 bases, the J end lost 4 bases, and 11 bases lay between the germline ends. This CDR3 is 12 amino acids long. Ten or more counts support this clonotype. The time point was: sample taken at primary tumor resection. The authors sequenced whole RNA from tumor, nontumor lung or frozen PBMC without sorting.

The TCR was taken from a male donor with early-stage non-small cell lung cancer. The J gene is TRBJ1-2, the V gene TRBV12-3 or TRBV12-4, with D uncertain. The sample was PBMCs, taken at surgery. CDR3 protein: CASGRIPYGYTF. CDR3 nucleotides: TGTGCCAGCGGAAGGATTCCCTATGGCTACACCTTC.